This paragraph covers one T cell receptor (beta chain) sequence. Its target is not known. The data originate from a study of blood T cells in healthy people across ages. Study-level findings and limits: The study could not conclusively compare naive and antigen-experienced cells, given its unsorted PBMCs. In older individuals, TCR beta diversity per million T cells was lower, falling roughly linearly with age.

Combining a sample-barcoded 5' primer with a J-beta primer mix, a second PCR ran for about 6 to 12 cycles. TCRdb analysed the 5' RACE reads with MiXCR anew, one entry per CDR3 protein. The table records approximately 850,000 distinct CDR3 sequences, 58% of them present only once. Germline V gene lookup returns CDR1 DFQATT and CDR2 SNEGSKA (reference sequence). This CDR3 is built from 13 residues. Each sample yielded at least 5.5 micrograms of PBMC total RNA. The sequenced material came from blood. This TCR came from a man under 40 in good health. This chain uses TRBV20-1 with TRBJ2-7; 10 nucleotides align to TRBD2. The J call may be incorrect, as the DNA end agrees better with TRBJ2-5. Written as DNA, the CDR3 is TGCAGTGCTAGGGTAGCGGGAGGAGAGACCCAGTACTTC. Translation: CSARVAGGETQYF.